A single sample gave rise to the 2 T cell receptor beta chains below, sequenced in a study of T cell responses to AZD1222 COVID-19 vaccine. Measured with immunoSEQ multiplex PCR; TCRdb has only the in-frame clones, and not every one. The data contain 100,000 to 150,000 clones, 85% to 90% of them singletons. The source material was peripheral blood, sampled on day 0 of AZD1222 vaccination. These receptors originate from an adult in good health.

The CDR3 nucleotides are TGTGCCAGCAGCCAAAACCCTAATCAGCCCCAGCATTTT. Amino acid sequence: CASSQNPNQPQHF. The rearrangement joins TRBV3-1 (or the pseudogene TRBV3-2) to TRBJ1-5; D ambiguous. Trimming pared 2 bases from V and 4 bases from J, leaving 6 bases between. CDR3 size: 13 residues. Looked up from germline, CDR1 is LGHDT and CDR2 is YNNKEL (reference sequence).

The chain combines TRBV7-9 with TRBJ2-1, with 9 positions matching TRBD2. The J segment lost 3 bases and the V segment lost 5 bases, leaving 11 bases of the junction unmatched. The CDR3 runs to 17 residues. Germline CDR1 reads SEHNR; CDR2 reads FQNEAQ (reference sequence). The CDR3 sequence: CASSQTTGLASYNEQFF. DNA for the CDR3: TGTGCCAGCAGCCAAACGACCGGACTAGCGAGCTACAATGAGCAGTTCTTC.